This T cell receptor (beta chain) was recorded in a study of esophageal squamous cell carcinoma under preoperative chemotherapy. Documented time point: after preoperative PTX-NDP chemotherapy. TCRdb independently ran MiXCR on the PCR reads; one entry per CDR3 protein. Among 30,000 or so distinct CDR3 sequences listed, about half were seen once. The sequence was collected from a human donor with esophageal squamous cell carcinoma. The donor label of this sample is uncertain. The specimen was collected from a patient given preoperative chemotherapy.

The DNA for the CDR3 is TGTGCCAGCAGCCAAGAAGGCGAGCAGTACTTC. The encoded protein is CASSQEGEQYF. The genes are TRBV3-1 and TRBJ2-5; D remains ambiguous. The J call may be incorrect, as the DNA end agrees better with TRBJ2-7. The CDR3 spans 11 residues. Germline CDR1 is LGHDT and CDR2 is YNNKEL (reference sequence).